The 27 T cell receptor beta chains below come from one sample, sequenced in a study of CD8 T cells in ankylosing spondylitis. TCRdb reprocessed the 5' RACE reads with MiXCR, giving one entry per CDR3 protein. The sample includes some 700,000 distinct CDR3 sequences, roughly 19% of them seen just once. Study observations and caveats: One TCR beta motif, made up of 7 or 8 highly homologous variants, appeared characteristic of ankylosing spondylitis blood.

Their antigens are not known. Sample: blood, either unsorted or a sorted T cell fraction (not recorded which). All receptors derive from a male donor with ankylosing spondylitis.

The J gene is TRBJ1-4, the V gene TRBV12-3 or TRBV12-4, with D unresolved. Trimming removed 5 bases at V and 11 bases at J, with 9 bases between. CDR3 length: 11 residues. The CDR3 spells CASSGPGKLFF. The CDR3 nucleotides are TGTGCCAGCAGTGGTCCCGGGAAACTGTTTTTT.

This chain connects TRBV4-3 to TRBJ2-5, with D unresolved. V lost 0 bases to trimming and J lost 5 bases, with 10 bases between them. This CDR3 is 14 amino acids long. Germline-derived CDR1 and CDR2 are LGHNA and YSLEER. DNA of the CDR3: TGCGCCAGCAGCCAAGATCATGGGTGGGAGACCCAGTACTTC. This encodes CASSQDHGWETQYF.

This clonotype was recorded a few times. This chain joins TRBV4-1 and TRBJ2-3; TRBD1 aligns across 8 bases. The trim removed 3 bases at V and 8 bases at J, leaving 10 bases unmatched. The CDR3 contains 15 residues. Looked up from germline, CDR1 is MGHRA and CDR2 is YSYEKL. CDR3: CASSQDTQGALTQYF. The CDR3 nucleotides read TGCGCCAGCAGCCAGGATACGCAGGGGGCTCTTACGCAGTATTTT.

This clonotype came up a few times. The chain combines TRBV5-6 with TRBJ1-1; D unresolved. Trimming removed 0 bases from V and 7 bases from J, with 7 bases in between. This CDR3 contains 12 residues. CDR1 is SGHDT, CDR2 YYEEEE, per germline. The DNA of the CDR3 is TGTGCCAGCAGCTTGGGGCCCGTTGAAGCTTTCTTT. As protein: CASSLGPVEAFF.

This clonotype has a handful of counts. J is TRBJ1-6 and V is TRBV20-1; D is uncertain. There are 16 residues in the CDR3. CDR1 is DFQATT, CDR2 SNEGSKA, per germline (reference sequence). Trimming pared 2 bases from V and 0 bases from J, leaving 11 bases between. Written as DNA, the CDR3 is TGCAGTGCTAGAATGGGGATTAGCTCCTATAATTCACCCCTCCACTTT. This encodes CSARMGISSYNSPLHF.

The DNA of the CDR3 is TGTGCCAGCAGTTTAGGGGGGAGACGTAGGACTGAAGCTTTCTTT. It encodes CASSLGGRRRTEAFF. The genes are TRBV12-3 or TRBV12-4 and TRBJ1-1; D may be TRBD1 (5 bases). The CDR3 contains 15 residues. The V and J ends lost 1 base and 5 bases respectively, with 14 bases between them.

This clonotype was observed many times. The chain combines TRBV20-1 with TRBJ2-7, with TRBD1 matching 9 bases. CDR1 DFQATT and CDR2 SNEGSKA come from the germline V gene (reference sequence). This CDR3 spans 16 amino acids. The J segment lost 3 bases and the V segment lost 0 bases, leaving 9 bases of the junction unmatched. CDR3 sequence reads: CSARDPGQGKYYEQYF. The DNA for the CDR3 is TGCAGTGCTAGAGATCCGGGACAGGGAAAATACTACGAGCAGTACTTC.

This sequence joins TRBV10-2 and TRBJ2-3; 10 bases fit TRBD2. J gave up 4 bases and V 3 bases, and 10 bases lay outside the gene matches. Germline CDR1 reads WSHSY; CDR2 reads SAAADI. The CDR3 is 17 residues long. The CDR3 DNA sequence: TGCGCCAGCAGTGAAGCAGCGGGGGGGCGGAGAGCAGATACGCAGTATTTT. Protein sequence: CASSEAAGGRRADTQYF.

This clonotype was counted between two and nine times. The V gene is TRBV5-5, the J gene TRBJ1-5; possibly TRBD1 for D (6 bases). Germline CDR1 and CDR2: SGHKS and YYEKEE (reference sequence). The V end lost 5 bases, the J end lost 1 base, and 13 bases lay between the germline ends. This CDR3 spans 15 amino acids. Written as DNA, the CDR3 is TGTGCCAGCAGTTTTACAGGGACGAGCAATCAGCCCCAGCATTTT. It yields the protein CASSFTGTSNQPQHF.

This clonotype occurred a few times. The chain is built from TRBV12-3 or TRBV12-4 and TRBJ1-4; D is unclear. The CDR3 sequence is 13 residues long. The V end was cut by 4 bases, the J end by 4 bases, with 7 bases between. DNA of the CDR3: TGTGCCAGCAGTTCCCGGAATAATGAAAAACTGTTTTTT. Its translation: CASSSRNNEKLFF.

This clonotype appeared a few times. The chain joins TRBV18 to TRBJ2-1, with 13 bases identical to TRBD2. V was clipped by 5 bases and J by 8 bases; unmatched bases: 6. The CDR3 totals 15 residues. Per the germline V gene, CDR1 is KGHSH and CDR2 is LQKENI. The CDR3: CASSSRLAGGYEQFF. The CDR3 DNA follows: TGTGCCAGCTCATCAAGACTAGCGGGGGGCTATGAGCAGTTCTTC.

The chain carries TRBV12-3 or TRBV12-4 and TRBJ2-3; D remains unclear. Trimming took 1 base from V and 3 from J, leaving 8 bases between them. There are 14 residues in the CDR3. In nucleotides, the CDR3 is TGTGCCAGCAGTTTAGAGAGGAAGACAGATACGCAGTATTTT. Translation: CASSLERKTDTQYF.

This clonotype was seen a few times. V gene TRBV28 combines with J gene TRBJ2-5; 11 positions agree with TRBD1. After removal of 4 bases from V and 5 bases from J, the junction contained 9 bases not matched to a gene. CDR3 size: 16 residues. The germline V gene has CDR1 MDHEN and CDR2 SYDVKM. DNA of the CDR3: TGTGCCAGCAGTTCCGGACAGGGGGCCCTTTTGGAGACCCAGTACTTC. This sequence encodes CASSSGQGALLETQYF.

As for this clonotype: An end of the junction differs from the germline gene, which may be a read error. The CDR3 DNA reads as TGTGCTAGCAGCGTTTCGACAGACAATGAGCAGTTCTTC. Encoded protein: CASSVSTDNEQFF. V is TRBV7-7 and J is TRBJ2-1; tentative D call: TRBD1 (5 bases). The CDR3 spans 13 residues. Germline V gene lookup returns CDR1 SSHAT and CDR2 FNYEAQ (reference sequence).

The chain has TRBV27 and TRBJ2-1; TRBD2 is a possible D gene (6 bases). Germline values: CDR1 MNHEY, CDR2 SMNVEV (reference sequence). The CDR3 is 14 amino acids. V was clipped by 0 bases and J by 7 bases, with 10 bases between them. For the CDR3, the DNA is TGTGCCAGCAGTTTATCCCGTCGGGGGAATGAGCAGTTCTTC. Translated: CASSLSRRGNEQFF.

A few counts support this clonotype. Here the CDR3 reads CSALDRGYNSPLHF. In DNA, the CDR3 is TGCAGTGCTCTTGACCGGGGATATAATTCACCCCTCCACTTT. The chain couples TRBV20-1 to TRBJ1-6; D gene uncertain. Germline assignment: CDR1 DFQATT and CDR2 SNEGSKA (reference sequence). V was cut by 5 bases and J by 4 bases, with 12 bases left in between. The CDR3 loop spans 14 amino acids.

This clonotype was counted a few times. The rearrangement uses TRBV20-1 and TRBJ1-5; 7 bases are shared with TRBD1. CDR1 DFQATT and CDR2 SNEGSKA come from the germline V gene (reference sequence). The ends lost 3 bases at V and 4 bases at J; junction bases unmatched: 6. This CDR3 is built from 14 residues. The CDR3 protein is CSARAGTENQPQHF. The CDR3 nucleotides are TGCAGTGCTAGGGCGGGGACAGAGAATCAGCCCCAGCATTTT.

This chain links TRBV20-1 with TRBJ2-3, with D maybe TRBD2 (6 bases). CDR1 and CDR2 from the germline V gene are DFQATT and SNEGSKA (reference sequence). V was shortened by 6 bases and J by 2 bases, with 15 bases between the two germline ends. The CDR3 is made up of 14 amino acids. The CDR3 bases are TGCAGTGCCGAGGTGCGGGACTTCACAGATACGCAGTATTTT. This gives the protein CSAEVRDFTDTQYF.

In its sample, this clonotype was seen a few times. The chain combines TRBV5-6 with TRBJ2-2, with 7 bases fitting TRBD1. This CDR3 has 15 amino acids. CDR1 and CDR2 from the germline V gene are SGHDT and YYEEEE. Germline trimming cut 4 bases from V and 5 bases from J; bases unmatched to any gene: 8. CDR3 protein: CASSPGTASTGELFF. In DNA form, the CDR3 reads TGTGCCAGCAGCCCAGGGACAGCGTCAACCGGGGAGCTGTTTTTT.

This clonotype has only a few counts. One junction end disagrees with the germline gene, perhaps due to a read error. The chain joins TRBV5-1 to TRBJ2-3; 7 bases align to TRBD1. Germline loops: CDR1 SGHRS, CDR2 YFSETQ. The CDR3 extends over 14 amino acids. In DNA, the CDR3 is TGTGCCAGCAGTTCGGGACAGTCCACAGATACGCAGTATTTT. Its translation is CASSSGQSTDTQYF.

This chain joins TRBV12-3 or TRBV12-4 and TRBJ2-5; TRBD1 matches at 11 bases. V gave up 4 bases and J gave up 6 bases; unmatched junction bases: 7. The CDR3 has 15 residues. Here the CDR3 reads CASSYGGTGGKTQYF. CDR3 nucleotides: TGTGCCAGCAGTTACGGGGGGACAGGGGGGAAGACCCAGTACTTC.

The chain has TRBV19 and TRBJ2-2, with D uncertain. From germline, CDR1 is LNHDA and CDR2 SQIVND (reference sequence). Between the trimmed V and J ends, which lost 4 bases and 2 bases, there was a span of 5 bases. The CDR3 is 13 amino acids. The CDR3 region has the DNA TGTGCCAGTAGTACGCATAACACCGGGGAGCTGTTTTTT. Its translation: CASSTHNTGELFF.

Only a few counts were recorded for this clonotype. The V gene is TRBV11-3, the J gene TRBJ1-2; 7 nucleotides line up with TRBD1. CDR1 SGHNT and CDR2 YENEEA come from the germline V gene. V was clipped by 4 bases and J by 3 bases; unmatched bases: 5. The CDR3 has 14 amino acids. CDR3: CASSSGTDDYGYTF. DNA for the CDR3: TGTGCCAGCAGCTCGGGGACAGATGACTATGGCTACACCTTC.

The sample holds a few counts of this clonotype. The J gene is TRBJ2-5, the V gene TRBV20-1; 7 nucleotides line up with TRBD2. J was trimmed by 2 bases and V by 3 bases; bases with no gene match: 3. The CDR3 is 13 amino acids. CDR1 and CDR2 from the germline V gene are DFQATT and SNEGSKA (reference sequence). CDR3 sequence (DNA): TGCAGTGCTAGGAGCGGGGTACAAGAGACCCAGTACTTC. Encoded protein: CSARSGVQETQYF.

The chain links TRBV5-1 to TRBJ2-3; 16 bases line up with TRBD2. Germline CDR1 is SGHRS and CDR2 is YFSETQ. J gave up 2 bases and V 0 bases, and 9 bases lay outside the gene matches. There are 20 residues in the CDR3. The CDR3 protein is CASSLVPGLAGGPTTDTQYF. CDR3 bases: TGCGCCAGCAGCTTGGTACCGGGACTAGCGGGGGGGCCGACCACAGATACGCAGTATTTT. Looking up the rest from reference TRBV5-1 and TRBJ2-3 gives the full variable domain: KAGVTQTPRYLIKTRGQQVTLSCSPISGHRSVSWYQQTPGQGLQFLFEYFSETQRNKGNFPGRFSGRQFSNSRSEMNVSTLELGDSALYLCASSLVPGLAGGPTTDTQYFGPGTRLTVL.

This clonotype was recorded a few times. V and J are TRBV7-9 and TRBJ1-5, with TRBD1 as a possible D gene (5 bases). The CDR3 loop spans 14 amino acids. CDR1 and CDR2 (germline): SEHNR, FQNEAQ (reference sequence). V dropped 2 bases and J dropped 7 bases, with 12 bases sitting between them. CDR3 nucleotides: TGTGCCAGCAGCTTAACGGGGGGGGAACAGCCCCAGCATTTT. It encodes CASSLTGGEQPQHF.

The chain employs TRBV20-1 and TRBJ2-6; D is unresolved. Germline V gene lookup returns CDR1 DFQATT and CDR2 SNEGSKA (reference sequence). The germline V and J ends were trimmed by 7 bases and 0 bases, with 7 bases remaining between them. The CDR3 contains 13 residues. Here the CDR3 reads CSVLRSGANVLTF. The CDR3 region has the DNA TGCAGTGTCCTTCGCTCTGGGGCCAACGTCCTGACTTTC.